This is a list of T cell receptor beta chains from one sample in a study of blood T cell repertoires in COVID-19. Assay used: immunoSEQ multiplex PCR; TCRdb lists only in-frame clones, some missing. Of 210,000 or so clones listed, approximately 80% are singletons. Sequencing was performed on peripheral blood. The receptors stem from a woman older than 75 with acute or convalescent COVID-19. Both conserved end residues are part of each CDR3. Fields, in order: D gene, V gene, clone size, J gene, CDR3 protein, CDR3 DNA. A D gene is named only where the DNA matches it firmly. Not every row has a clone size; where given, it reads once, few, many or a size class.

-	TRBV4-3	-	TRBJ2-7	CASSSKEGPSYEQYF	TGCGCCAGCAGCTCAAAGGAGGGGCCCTCCTACGAGCAGTACTTC
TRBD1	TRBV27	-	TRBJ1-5	CASSLTGGSNQPQHF	TGTGCCAGCAGTTTAACAGGGGGAAGCAATCAGCCCCAGCATTTT
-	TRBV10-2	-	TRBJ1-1	CASSEIGGSRTEAFF	TGCGCCAGCAGTGAGATTGGGGGGAGTAGGACTGAAGCTTTCTTT
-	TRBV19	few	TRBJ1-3	CASSIAGYYSGNTIYF	TGTGCCAGTAGTATAGCGGGATACTACTCTGGAAACACCATATATTTT
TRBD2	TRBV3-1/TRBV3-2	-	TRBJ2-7	CASSQQGLAGVSREQYF	TGTGCCAGCAGCCAACAGGGACTAGCGGGAGTCTCGAGGGAGCAGTACTTC
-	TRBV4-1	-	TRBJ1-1	CASSQERGQQYTEAFF	TGCGCCAGCAGCCAAGAAAGGGGCCAGCAATACACTGAAGCTTTCTTT
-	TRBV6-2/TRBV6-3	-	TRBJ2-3	CASSYIGADTQYF	TGTGCCAGCAGTTACATCGGAGCAGATACGCAGTATTTT
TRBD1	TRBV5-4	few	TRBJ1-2	CASSTLDRASYGYTF	TGTGCCAGCAGCACCTTAGACAGGGCTTCCTATGGCTACACCTTC
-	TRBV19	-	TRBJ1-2	CASSEEGTYGYTF	TGTGCCAGTTCGGAGGAGGGAACCTATGGCTACACCTTC
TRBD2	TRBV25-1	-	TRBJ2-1	CASREASGINEQFF	TGTGCCAGCAGGGAGGCTAGCGGTATAAATGAGCAGTTCTTC
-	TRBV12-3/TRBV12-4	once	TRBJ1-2	CASSAPYSGYTF	TGTGCCAGCAGTGCCCCCTACAGCGGCTACACCTTC